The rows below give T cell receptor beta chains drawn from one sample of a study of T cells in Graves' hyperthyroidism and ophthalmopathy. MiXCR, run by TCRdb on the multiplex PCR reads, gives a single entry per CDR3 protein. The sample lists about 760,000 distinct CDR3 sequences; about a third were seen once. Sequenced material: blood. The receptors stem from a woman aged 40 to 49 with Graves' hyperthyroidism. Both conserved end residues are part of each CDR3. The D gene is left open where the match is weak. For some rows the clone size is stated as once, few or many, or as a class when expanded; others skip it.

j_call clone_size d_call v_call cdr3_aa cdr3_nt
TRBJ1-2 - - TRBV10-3 CAISEKGGYGYTF TGTGCCATCAGTGAGAAAGGGGGGTACGGCTACACCTTC
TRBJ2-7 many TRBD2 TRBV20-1 CSARRRDYASYEQYF TGCAGTGCGAGGAGGCGGGACTACGCCTCCTACGAGCAGTACTTC
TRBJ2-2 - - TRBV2 CASIRTTSNTGELFF TGTGCCAGCATCCGCACCACATCGAACACCGGGGAGCTGTTTTTT
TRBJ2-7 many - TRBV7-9 CASSLETFWNYEQYF TGTGCCAGCAGCTTAGAAACATTCTGGAACTACGAGCAGTACTTC
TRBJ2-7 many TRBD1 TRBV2 CASRPRDSSYEQYF TGTGCCAGCAGGCCCAGGGACAGCTCCTACGAGCAGTACTTC
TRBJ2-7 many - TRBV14 CASSQVGHTAYEQYF TGTGCCAGCAGCCAAGTGGGCCATACGGCCTACGAGCAGTACTTC
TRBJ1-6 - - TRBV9 CASSVGVGLDSPLHF TGTGCCAGCAGCGTAGGGGTGGGTTTGGATTCACCCCTCCACTTT
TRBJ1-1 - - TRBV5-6 CASSPSGGWGTEAFF TGTGCCAGCAGCCCATCGGGGGGTTGGGGCACTGAAGCTTTCTTT
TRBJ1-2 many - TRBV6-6 CASSEAGNYGYTF TGTGCCAGCAGCGAGGCGGGTAACTATGGCTACACCTTC
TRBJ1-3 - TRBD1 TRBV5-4 CASSLREPGQGYNTIYF TGTGCCAGCAGTCTCCGTGAACCGGGACAGGGGTACAACACCATATATTTT
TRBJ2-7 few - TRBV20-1 CSASAGNYEQYF TGCAGTGCTAGTGCCGGAAACTACGAGCAGTACTTC
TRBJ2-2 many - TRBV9 CASSVGGGPTGELFF TGTGCCAGCAGCGTAGGGGGGGGCCCCACCGGGGAGCTGTTTTTT
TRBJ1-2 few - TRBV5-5 CASRQGIDYGYTF TGTGCCAGCAGGCAGGGGATCGACTATGGCTACACCTTC
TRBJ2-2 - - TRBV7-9 CASSLVRDPNTGELFF TGTGCCAGCAGCTTAGTCCGGGACCCCAACACCGGGGAGCTGTTTTTT
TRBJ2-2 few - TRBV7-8 CASSISLGRLDTGELFF TGTGCCAGCAGCATATCCCTAGGGCGGTTGGACACCGGGGAGCTGTTTTTT
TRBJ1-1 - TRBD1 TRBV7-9 CASSPGTGGFLAFF TGTGCCAGCTCACCCGGGACAGGGGGATTTTTGGCTTTCTTT
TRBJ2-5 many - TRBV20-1 CSAPGPTGETQYF TGCAGTGCCCCGGGACCAACGGGAGAGACCCAGTACTTC
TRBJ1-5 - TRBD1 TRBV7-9 CASSGPGGGDEPQHF TGTGCCAGCAGCGGGCCAGGGGGCGGGGATGAGCCCCAGCATTTT
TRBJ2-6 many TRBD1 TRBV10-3 CAISPGQGISGANVLTF TGTGCCATCAGCCCGGGACAGGGCATCTCTGGGGCCAACGTCCTGACTTTC
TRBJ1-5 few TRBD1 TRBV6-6 CASSYVGQGANQPQHF TGTGCCAGCAGTTACGTAGGACAGGGGGCTAATCAGCCCCAGCATTTT
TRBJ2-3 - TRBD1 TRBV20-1 CSARVRGHHTDTQYF TGCAGTGCTAGAGTCAGGGGGCACCACACAGATACGCAGTATTTT
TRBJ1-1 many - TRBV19 CASISGYTEAFF TGTGCCAGTATTTCGGGGTACACTGAAGCTTTCTTT
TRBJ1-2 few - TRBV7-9 CAGATGPSNYGYTF TGTGCCGGGGCGACAGGCCCGTCTAACTATGGCTACACCTTC
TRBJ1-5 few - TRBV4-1 CASSQVGNNQPQHF TGCGCCAGCAGCCAAGTAGGGAACAATCAGCCCCAGCATTTT